Detailed here is one T cell receptor beta chain. The source of the sample is a study of Graves' ophthalmopathy and Graves' hyperthyroidism. Hyperthyroidism patients were newly diagnosed, under 2 months' duration, aged 18 to 65. Germline assignment: CDR1 MNHEY and CDR2 SVGAGI. The trim removed 4 bases at V and 3 bases at J, leaving 8 bases unmatched. The CDR3 has 16 residues. RNA transcripts provided the template for amplifying TCR beta CDR3 regions. A first-round RT-PCR used HTBI primers, followed by a second-round multiplex PCR. TCRdb reprocessed the multiplex PCR reads with MiXCR, giving one entry per CDR3 protein. The sample holds some 1.1 million distinct CDR3 sequences, less than 45% seen once.

The TCR sequence derives from an adult man with Graves' hyperthyroidism. This chain connects TRBV6-5 to TRBJ2-5; 10 bases line up with TRBD1. Sequenced: peripheral blood or thyroid tissue (not recorded which). This CDR3 is CASSLRTGGSEETQYF. In DNA form, the CDR3 reads TGTGCCAGCAGTTTAAGGACAGGGGGGTCCGAAGAGACCCAGTACTTC.